These 3 T cell receptor beta chains were sequenced from one sample in a study of technical replicates of blood from a few donors. Using immunoSEQ multiplex PCR, the repertoire was profiled, and TCRdb retains in-frame clones only, with some absent. The repertoire has over 65,000 clones, 94% of them found once; the top ten carry 0.2% to 0.3%. Sequencing used T cells isolated from PBMCs. Source of these receptors: a human donor in good health.

The gene calls are TRBV19 and TRBJ1-1; D is unresolved. CDR1 and CDR2 from the germline V gene are LNHDA and SQIVND (reference sequence). This CDR3 is 12 amino acids long. The V end lost 1 base, the J end lost 8 bases, and 8 bases lay between the germline ends. CDR3 DNA sequence: TGTGCCAGTAGTATAGGCGGCAGCGAAGCTTTCTTT. It specifies CASSIGGSEAFF.

The chain employs TRBV30 and TRBJ2-7; TRBD2 agrees at 8 bases. V was pared by 3 bases and J by 2 bases, with 6 bases of the junction left unmatched. CDR3 length: 14 residues. CDR1 and CDR2 from the germline V gene are GTSNPN and SVGIG (reference sequence). CDR3 residues: CAWSTRGLAYEQYF. The CDR3 nucleotides are TGTGCCTGGAGCACGCGGGGACTAGCCTACGAGCAGTACTTC.

This clone was observed once. This chain joins TRBV5-1 and TRBJ1-1, with 8 nucleotides matching TRBD1. The length of the CDR3 is 14 residues. The J segment lost 4 bases and the V segment lost 0 bases, leaving 2 bases of the junction unmatched. Germline values: CDR1 SGHRS, CDR2 YFSETQ. Here the CDR3 reads CASSLGTGTTEAFF. CDR3 bases: TGCGCCAGCAGCTTGGGGACAGGGACCACTGAAGCTTTCTTT.